Listed here are 2 T cell receptor beta chains from one sample, sequenced in a study of control samples from healthy donors and cancer patients. Using immunoSEQ multiplex PCR, the repertoire was profiled, and TCRdb retains in-frame clones only, with some absent. The sample shows 110,000 to 150,000 clones, roughly nine tenths of them seen only once. Sequenced material: blood. The receptors derive from a man between 18 and 29 years old in good health.

V usage is TRBV5-6 and J usage is TRBJ2-3, with D hard to call. The CDR3 has 13 residues. Germline CDR1 is SGHDT and CDR2 is YYEEEE. V lost 0 bases to trimming and J lost 2 bases, with 4 bases between them. Written as DNA, the CDR3 is TGTGCCAGCAGCTTGGAGGTCACAGATACGCAGTATTTT. This encodes CASSLEVTDTQYF.

The genes are TRBV27 and TRBJ1-2, with 7 bases identical to TRBD1. The V and J ends lost 6 bases and 2 bases, in that order; junction bases with no gene match: 3. The germline V gene encodes CDR1 MNHEY and CDR2 SMNVEV (reference sequence). This CDR3 has 13 amino acids. The CDR3 DNA reads TGTGCCAGCAGCCCGACAGGGAACTATGGCTACACCTTC. Its translation is CASSPTGNYGYTF.